The 24 T cell receptor beta chains given below trace back to one sample, sequenced in a study of shared clonotypes between healthy human individuals. Sequencing was performed with immunoSEQ multiplex PCR; in TCRdb, only in-frame clones are kept and a portion is missing. The sample lists over a million clones, around 78% occurring once. Sequenced input: memory CD4+ T cells from PBMCs. Subset denoted: CD45RA-negative fraction. Receptor source: a man aged 18 to 35 in good health. Some clones in this sample may be carry-over from other donors' samples.

The chain uses TRBV9 and TRBJ2-1, with TRBD1 as a possible D gene (5 bases). The CDR3 loop spans 15 amino acids. Trimming removed 0 bases from V and 5 bases from J, with 12 bases in between. Germline assignment: CDR1 SGDLS and CDR2 YYNGEE. CDR3 DNA sequence: TGTGCCAGCAGCGTAGGAGCTTCGACAGACAATGAGCAGTTCTTC. This sequence encodes CASSVGASTDNEQFF. The variable domain in full, with the rest retrieved from reference TRBV9 and TRBJ2-1, is DSGVTQTPKHLITATGQRVTLRCSPRSGDLSVYWYQQSLDQGLQFLIQYYNGEERAKGNILERFSAQQFPDLHSELNLSSLELGDSALYFCASSVGASTDNEQFFGPGTRLTVL.

The chain joins TRBV11-2 to TRBJ2-5, with D maybe TRBD1 (5 bases). This CDR3 region has 17 residues. Germline V gene sequence: CDR1 SGHAT, CDR2 FQNNGV. The V gene lost 1 base and the J gene lost 1 base, with 16 bases spanning the gap. The CDR3 is CASSLGLDSYSQETQYF. CDR3 DNA sequence: TGTGCCAGCAGCTTAGGTCTCGACAGCTACTCCCAAGAGACCCAGTACTTC.

With respect to this clone: Possible read error: a much larger clone is one base away. V and J are TRBV27 and TRBJ2-5; perhaps TRBD2 as D (6 bases). CDR3 length: 13 amino acids. CDR1 is MNHEY, CDR2 SMNVEV, per germline (reference sequence). V was clipped by 9 bases and J by 13 bases, with 24 bases between them. CDR3 coding DNA: TGTGCCAGTCTCGAGGGAGGACGGGAGATTAGGTACTTC. Its translation: CASLEGGREIRYF.

This clone was observed a few times. Other DNA sequences in this sample translate to the same CDR3. The chain carries TRBV5-1 and TRBJ1-5; D is ambiguous. This CDR3 is built from 13 residues. Deletions cut 0 bases from V and 5 bases from J, with 6 bases between. Germline V lookup: CDR1 SGHRS, CDR2 YFSETQ. The CDR3 DNA reads TGCGCCAGCAGCTTGGGAACTGATCAGCCCCAGCATTTT. This sequence encodes CASSLGTDQPQHF.

The rearrangement joins TRBV10-3 to TRBJ1-2; 10 nucleotides align to TRBD1. Germline loops: CDR1 ENHRY, CDR2 SYGVKD. The CDR3 spans 15 residues. J lost 2 bases, V lost 3 bases, and 3 bases had no gene match. The CDR3 sequence is CAISDLGQGNYGYTF. The DNA for the CDR3 is TGTGCCATCAGTGACCTGGGACAGGGGAACTATGGCTACACCTTC.

V and J are TRBV29-1 and TRBJ2-3; 10 bases agree with TRBD2. Germline V gene lookup returns CDR1 SQVTM and CDR2 ANQGSEA. V lost 4 bases, J lost 1 base, and 11 bases stayed unmatched. The CDR3 is made up of 17 amino acids. In DNA form, the CDR3 reads TGCAGCGTTGTAGCCGTCCCTAGCGGGAGAGGCACAGATACGCAGTATTTT. This codes for CSVVAVPSGRGTDTQYF.

The chain has TRBV6-6 and TRBJ2-1; the D is unclear. CDR3 length: 15 residues. Germline loops: CDR1 MNHNY, CDR2 SVGAGI (reference sequence). Trimming cost V 7 bases and J 6 bases, with 19 bases left between them. This CDR3 is CASTPLNSSRNEQFF. In DNA, the CDR3 is TGTGCCAGCACCCCTCTAAATAGCTCTCGCAATGAGCAGTTCTTC.

This clone came up a few times. The chain employs TRBV19 and TRBJ2-3, with unresolved D. This CDR3 spans 17 amino acids. Germline V CDR1 and CDR2: LNHDA, SQIVND (reference sequence). Between the trimmed V and J ends, which lost 3 bases and 6 bases, there was a span of 22 bases. In DNA form, the CDR3 reads TGTGCCAGTAGTATCCGGATCAGGCAGTTCCCATATGATACGCAGTATTTT. This codes for CASSIRIRQFPYDTQYF.

Concerning this clone itself: This sequence is one base from a far larger clone and is likely a read error. The sample carries other DNA sequences with the same CDR3. This sequence joins TRBV7-3 and TRBJ1-1; D not certain. The CDR3 contains 13 residues. Germline CDR1 SGHTA, CDR2 FQGTGA. CDR3 DNA: TGTGCCAGTAGCTTAAGACGGAACACTGAAGCTTTCTTT. Translating gives CASSLRRNTEAFF.

In its sample, this clone was seen once. The chain carries TRBV12-1 and TRBJ2-7; TRBD1, as called in the table, went unchecked against the DNA. TRBV12-1 is flagged as a pseudogene. The CDR3 runs to 12 residues. This CDR3 reads CATLTGEDEQYF. The CDR3 nucleotides read TGTGCCACCCTGACAGGGGAGGACGAGCAGTACTTC.

This chain links TRBV5-1 with TRBJ2-5; unclear D gene. V was shortened by 2 bases and J by 4 bases, with 12 bases between the two germline ends. CDR1 is SGHRS, CDR2 YFSETQ, per germline. This CDR3 is 14 amino acids long. DNA of the CDR3: TGCGCCAGCAGCTTTGCACTGGGTAGAGAGACCCAGTACTTC. This gives the protein CASSFALGRETQYF.

The rearrangement joins TRBV5-1 to TRBJ1-2, with 8 bases matching TRBD1. This CDR3 has 13 residues. The J segment lost 6 bases and the V segment lost 3 bases, leaving 4 bases of the junction unmatched. In germline, CDR1 is SGHRS, CDR2 YFSETQ. The CDR3 sequence is CASSSGGGDGYTF. Here the CDR3 DNA reads TGCGCCAGCAGCTCAGGGGGCGGGGATGGCTACACCTTC.

This chain joins TRBV10-3 and TRBJ2-1; 10 nucleotides match TRBD2. From germline, CDR1 is ENHRY and CDR2 SYGVKD. The CDR3 is 15 amino acids. Unmatched junction bases numbered 11, after V lost 10 bases and J lost 5 bases. CDR3 sequence reads: CATTWTSGQNNEQFF. The CDR3 DNA follows: TGTGCCACCACATGGACTAGCGGACAGAACAATGAGCAGTTCTTC.

This clone showed up just a few times. J is TRBJ1-3 and V is TRBV29-1; D is undetermined. Germline CDR1 reads SQVTM; CDR2 reads ANQGSEA. The CDR3 is 13 amino acids. Trimming took off 4 bases at V and 2 bases at J, with 9 bases between the two ends. The CDR3 loop is CSVVPGTGNTIYF. The CDR3, as DNA: TGCAGCGTTGTGCCCGGCACTGGAAACACCATATATTTT.

At least ten counts were recorded for this clone. V gene TRBV10-2 combines with J gene TRBJ1-5, with 8 bases aligning to TRBD1. The ends lost 6 bases at V and 6 bases at J; junction bases unmatched: 4. This CDR3 spans 13 amino acids. Germline CDR1 is WSHSY and CDR2 is SAAADI. The CDR3 is CASRGQGLQPQHF. CDR3 sequence (DNA): TGCGCCAGCAGAGGACAGGGTCTTCAGCCCCAGCATTTT.

A single count supports this clone. The chain links TRBV7-2 to TRBJ2-5; possible D gene TRBD1, 5 bases. The V end lost 3 bases, the J end lost 2 bases, and 13 bases lay between the germline ends. CDR3 size: 15 residues. CDR1 and CDR2 from the germline V gene are SGHTA and FQGNSA. The CDR3 loop reads CASSFSGPAQETQYF. CDR3 bases: TGTGCCAGCAGCTTTTCAGGGCCCGCTCAAGAGACCCAGTACTTC.

This rearrangement joins TRBV4-3 to TRBJ2-1, with 7 bases identical to TRBD2. The CDR3 has 15 residues. Germline assignment: CDR1 LGHNA and CDR2 YSLEER. V lost 4 bases and J lost 3; bases outside the gene matches: 6. Written as DNA, the CDR3 is TGCGCCAGCAGCCGGCGGGAGCGAGTCTACAATGAGCAGTTCTTC. It is translated as CASSRRERVYNEQFF.

The V call is TRBV28, the J call TRBJ2-1; 10 bases line up with TRBD2. CDR3 size: 13 residues. Germline trimming cut 5 bases from V and 8 bases from J; bases unmatched to any gene: 3. CDR1 is MDHEN, CDR2 SYDVKM, per germline. CDR3 bases: TGTGCCAGCAGTCCCCTAGCGGGAGATGAGCAGTTCTTC. Its protein is CASSPLAGDEQFF.

J is TRBJ2-7 and V is TRBV5-1; D possibly corresponds to TRBD1 (6 bases). The V end was cut by 0 bases, the J end by 5 bases, with 12 bases between. Germline values: CDR1 SGHRS, CDR2 YFSETQ. The CDR3 sequence is 14 residues long. This chain's CDR3 is CASSLGTQGNEQYF. The CDR3 coding sequence is TGCGCCAGCAGCTTGGGCACCCAGGGGAACGAGCAGTACTTC.

The gene calls are TRBV7-2 and TRBJ2-1, with D uncertain. The CDR3 totals 13 residues. Trimming removed 6 bases from V and 9 bases from J, with 15 bases in between. The germline V gene encodes CDR1 SGHTA and CDR2 FQGNSA. The CDR3 sequence: CASSKPPHGEQFF. Written as DNA, the CDR3 is TGTGCCAGCAGTAAACCGCCTCATGGTGAGCAGTTCTTC.

The genes are TRBV6-6 and TRBJ1-4; TRBD1 agrees at 10 bases. V shed 7 bases, J shed 7 bases, and the junction held 9 bases outside the gene matches. The CDR3 consists of 15 residues. Germline V gene lookup returns CDR1 MNHNY and CDR2 SVGAGI (reference sequence). The CDR3 DNA is TGTGCCAGCACATACAACCGGGACAGGGGTGAAAAACTGTTTTTT. Amino acids: CASTYNRDRGEKLFF.

This chain uses TRBV7-6 with TRBJ2-3; the D is unclear. V lost 2 bases to trimming and J lost 1 base, with 4 bases between them. The CDR3 has 13 residues. CDR1 is SGHVS and CDR2 is FNYEAQ in the germline V gene. The CDR3 sequence: CASSLLRTDTQYF. The CDR3 DNA is TGTGCCAGCAGCTTACTTCGCACAGATACGCAGTATTTT.

The chain links TRBV5-1 to TRBJ2-3; a weak D match, TRBD1 (5 bases). Between the trimmed V and J ends, which lost 1 base and 2 bases, there was a span of 11 bases. This CDR3 comprises 15 residues. Germline V lookup: CDR1 SGHRS, CDR2 YFSETQ. CDR3 DNA: TGCGCCAGCAGCTTGACTACAGGAATCACAGATACGCAGTATTTT. This gives the protein CASSLTTGITDTQYF. Drawing the rest from reference TRBV5-1 and TRBJ2-3, the complete variable domain is KAGVTQTPRYLIKTRGQQVTLSCSPISGHRSVSWYQQTPGQGLQFLFEYFSETQRNKGNFPGRFSGRQFSNSRSEMNVSTLELGDSALYLCASSLTTGITDTQYFGPGTRLTVL.

The chain recombines TRBV7-8 with TRBJ1-1, with D perhaps TRBD1 (5 bases). V was shortened by 1 base and J by 0 bases, with 12 bases between the two germline ends. In germline, CDR1 is SGHVS, CDR2 FQNEAQ. This CDR3 is built from 16 residues. The DNA for the CDR3 is TGTGCCAGCAGCTTAGACGCGAGGGGCATGAACACTGAAGCTTTCTTT. This encodes CASSLDARGMNTEAFF.